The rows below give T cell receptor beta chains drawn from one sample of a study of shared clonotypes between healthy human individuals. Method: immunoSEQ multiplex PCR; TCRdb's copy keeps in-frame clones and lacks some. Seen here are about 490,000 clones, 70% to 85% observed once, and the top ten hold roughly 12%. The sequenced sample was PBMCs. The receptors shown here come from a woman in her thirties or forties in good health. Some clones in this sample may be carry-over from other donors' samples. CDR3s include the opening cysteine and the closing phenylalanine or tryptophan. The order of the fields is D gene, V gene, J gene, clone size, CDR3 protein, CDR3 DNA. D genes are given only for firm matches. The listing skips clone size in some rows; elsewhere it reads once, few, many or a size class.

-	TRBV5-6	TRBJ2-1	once	CASSGGRRAAEQFF	TGTGCCAGCAGCGGGGGACGGCGTGCGGCCGAGCAGTTCTTC
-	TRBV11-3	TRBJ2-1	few	CASSRGSGVGSYNEQFF	TGTGCCAGCAGCCGTGGGTCGGGGGTTGGCTCCTACAATGAGCAGTTCTTC
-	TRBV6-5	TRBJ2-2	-	CASSSDREVGELFF	TGTGCCAGCAGTTCCGACAGGGAGGTCGGGGAGCTGTTTTTT
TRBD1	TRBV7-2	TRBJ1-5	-	CASSLTTGSNQPQHF	TGTGCCAGCAGCTTAACGACAGGGAGCAATCAGCCCCAGCATTTT
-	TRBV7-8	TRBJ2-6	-	CASSPRGGASGANVLTF	TGTGCCAGCAGCCCGCGGGGCGGGGCCTCTGGGGCCAACGTCCTGACTTTC
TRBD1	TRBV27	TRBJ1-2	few	CASSRQGEVGYTF	TGTGCCAGCAGTAGACAGGGGGAAGTGGGCTACACCTTC
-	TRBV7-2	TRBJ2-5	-	CASSLVRGAQETQYF	TGTGCCAGCAGCTTAGTTCGGGGGGCGCAAGAGACCCAGTACTTC
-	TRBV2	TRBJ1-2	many	CASSPTGTDGYTF	TGTGCCAGCAGTCCGACTGGGACGGATGGCTACACCTTC
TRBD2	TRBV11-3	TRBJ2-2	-	CASSPRTSGTGELFF	TGTGCCAGCAGCCCGCGGACTAGCGGCACCGGGGAGCTGTTTTTT
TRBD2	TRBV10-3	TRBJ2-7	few	CAISERGSGLPYEQYF	TGTGCCATCAGTGAAAGGGGTAGCGGGTTGCCCTACGAGCAGTACTTC
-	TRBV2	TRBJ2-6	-	CASSGGISGANVLTF	TGTGCCAGCAGTGGAGGGATCTCTGGGGCCAACGTCCTGACTTTC
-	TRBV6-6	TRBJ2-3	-	CASSFSSRGTDTQYF	TGTGCCAGCAGTTTCAGCTCTCGGGGCACAGATACGCAGTATTTT
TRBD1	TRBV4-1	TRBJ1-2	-	CASSQPGQGTYGYTF	TGCGCCAGCAGCCAGCCGGGACAGGGAACCTATGGCTACACCTTC
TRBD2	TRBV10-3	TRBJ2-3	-	CAIRDALRKGLAGGSDTQYF	TGTGCCATCAGGGACGCCCTTAGGAAGGGACTAGCGGGAGGATCAGATACGCAGTATTTT
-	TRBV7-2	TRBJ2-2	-	CASSLVRVGTGELFF	TGTGCCAGCAGCTTAGTCAGGGTTGGCACCGGGGAGCTGTTTTTT
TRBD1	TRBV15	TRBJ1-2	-	CATSRGRDRNYGYTF	TGTGCCACCAGCAGAGGCCGGGACAGAAACTATGGCTACACCTTC
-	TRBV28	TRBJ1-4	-	CASGDGTNEKLFF	TGTGCCAGCGGGGACGGAACTAATGAAAAACTGTTTTTT
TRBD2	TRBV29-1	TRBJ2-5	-	CSVPGLSTQYF	TGCAGCGTCCCGGGACTATCGACCCAGTACTTC
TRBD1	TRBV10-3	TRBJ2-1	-	CAISTTRDRGYEQFF	TGTGCCATCAGCACAACCCGGGACAGGGGCTATGAGCAGTTCTTC
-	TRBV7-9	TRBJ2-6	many	CASSLASVAGANVLTF	TGTGCCAGCAGCTTAGCGAGCGTAGCTGGGGCCAACGTCCTGACTTTC
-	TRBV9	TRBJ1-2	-	CASNPRGENYGYTF	TGTGCCAGCAACCCGAGGGGGGAAAACTATGGCTACACCTTC
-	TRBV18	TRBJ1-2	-	CASSPDPARDYTF	TGTGCCAGCTCACCAGACCCAGCCCGGGACTACACCTTC
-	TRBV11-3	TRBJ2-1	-	CASSWRAASSYNEQFF	TGTGCCAGCAGCTGGAGAGCGGCCAGCTCCTACAATGAGCAGTTCTTC
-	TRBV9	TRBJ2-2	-	CASSVASPAWGELFF	TGTGCCAGCAGCGTAGCTTCCCCTGCTTGGGGGGAGCTGTTTTTT
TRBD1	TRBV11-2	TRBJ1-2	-	CASSRYNRGLILGGYTF	TGTGCCAGCAGCCGATACAACAGGGGGCTTATTCTGGGTGGCTACACCTTC
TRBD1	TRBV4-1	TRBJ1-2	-	CASSQLRGHYGYTF	TGCGCCAGCAGCCAACTCAGGGGGCACTATGGCTACACCTTC
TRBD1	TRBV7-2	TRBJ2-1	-	CASSFGTGTYNEQFF	TGTGCCAGCAGCTTCGGGACAGGGACATACAATGAGCAGTTCTTC
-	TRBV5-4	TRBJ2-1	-	CASSPTGDSYNEQFF	TGTGCCAGCAGCCCGACTGGGGACTCCTACAATGAGCAGTTCTTC
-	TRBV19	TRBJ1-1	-	CASSTTVNTEAFF	TGTGCCAGTAGTACGACAGTGAACACTGAAGCTTTCTTT
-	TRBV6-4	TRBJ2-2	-	CASREGSGNTGELFF	TGTGCCAGCAGGGAGGGTAGCGGCAACACCGGGGAGCTGTTTTTT
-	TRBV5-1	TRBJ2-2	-	CASTRGNTGELFF	TGCGCCAGCACTCGGGGAAACACCGGGGAGCTGTTTTTT
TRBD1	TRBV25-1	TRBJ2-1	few	CASSEPRQGSYNEQFF	TGTGCCAGCAGCGAACCACGACAGGGCTCCTACAATGAGCAGTTCTTC
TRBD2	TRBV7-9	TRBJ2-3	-	CASSARLAETDTQYF	TGTGCCAGCAGCGCAAGACTAGCGGAGACAGATACGCAGTATTTT
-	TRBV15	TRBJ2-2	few	CATSKDRNTGELFF	TGTGCCACCAGCAAGGACAGAAACACCGGGGAGCTGTTTTTT
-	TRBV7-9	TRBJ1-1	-	CASSPRDMNTEAFF	TGTGCCAGCAGCCCAAGAGACATGAACACTGAAGCTTTCTTT
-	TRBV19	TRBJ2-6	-	CASSIDLPPAPGANVLTF	TGTGCCAGTAGTATAGATCTGCCCCCAGCCCCTGGGGCCAACGTCCTGACTTTC
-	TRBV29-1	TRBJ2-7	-	CSVEDPGVEYF	TGCAGCGTTGAAGATCCGGGAGTGGAGTACTTC
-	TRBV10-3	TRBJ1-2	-	CAISESSGRVYWGYTF	TGTGCCATCAGTGAGTCGTCAGGGAGGGTCTACTGGGGCTACACCTTC
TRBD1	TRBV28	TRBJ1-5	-	CASSLNRGTSNQPQHF	TGTGCCAGCAGTTTAAACAGGGGAACAAGCAATCAGCCCCAGCATTTT
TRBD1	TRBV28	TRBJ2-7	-	CASSSPGQGSYEQYF	TGTGCCAGCAGTTCACCGGGACAGGGTTCCTACGAGCAGTACTTC
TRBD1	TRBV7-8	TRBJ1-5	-	CASTRTGDRNQPQHF	TGTGCCAGCACCAGGACAGGAGATCGCAATCAGCCCCAGCATTTT
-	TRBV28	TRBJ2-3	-	CASSPTTSTDTQYF	TGTGCCAGCAGTCCGACAACGAGCACAGATACGCAGTATTTT
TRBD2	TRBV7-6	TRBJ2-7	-	CASSWGLAGSNSYEQYF	TGTGCCAGCAGTTGGGGACTAGCGGGATCTAATTCCTACGAGCAGTACTTC
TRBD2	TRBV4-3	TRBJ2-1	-	CASSQEAATSGAYNEQFF	TGCGCCAGCAGCCAAGAAGCGGCGACTAGCGGGGCCTACAATGAGCAGTTCTTC
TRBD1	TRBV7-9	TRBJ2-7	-	CASSSKVPGQGAYEQYF	TGTGCCAGCAGCTCGAAAGTCCCGGGACAGGGAGCCTACGAGCAGTACTTC
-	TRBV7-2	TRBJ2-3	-	CASSYRGRDTQYF	TGTGCCAGCAGCTACCGGGGTCGCGATACGCAGTATTTT